This TCR beta chain came from a study of regulatory T cells in long-lasting Graves disease. Study-wide results and limits: Analysis covered peripheral blood alone, not thyroid tissue. Among persistent patients, a larger number of public clonotypes were shared (about 3,000) than among newly diagnosed patients (under 1,000). Favored usage of TRBV28, TRBJ1-2 and TRBJ2-5 was recorded in persistent disease.

Time point noted: persistent/refractory GD, antithyroid drugs over 5 years with positive TRAb. Isolated PBMC RNA provided the starting material for the TCR library. Of note for this clonotype: Antigen specificity is unknown.

Germline values: CDR1 MGHRA, CDR2 YSYEKL. The CDR3 is made up of 14 amino acids. Trimming took 8 bases from V and 0 from J, leaving 10 bases between them. With iRepertoire HTBI primers and Arm-PCR of CDR3 regions, TCR beta libraries were built. TCRdb re-called the multiplex PCR reads through MiXCR, storing one row per CDR3 protein. The repertoire holds 350,000 to 450,000 distinct CDR3 sequences, with around a fifth as singletons. Here the sequenced sample was peripheral blood mononuclear cells (PBMCs), taken when the disease was refractory, from a patient treated with antithyroid drugs. The sequence was collected from a female donor with Graves disease. The chain has TRBV4-1 and TRBJ2-2, with D perhaps matching TRBD1 or TRBD2 (5 bases each). CDR3 loop: CASWDLANTGELFF. CDR3 coding DNA: TGCGCCAGCTGGGACCTCGCGAACACCGGGGAGCTGTTTTTT.